This T cell receptor beta chain emerged from a study of cytomegalovirus exposure and HLA in healthy donors. Primers included in the PCR were 60 Vbeta and 13 Jbeta primers. Method: immunoSEQ multiplex PCR; TCRdb's copy keeps in-frame clones and lacks some. The sample lists hundreds of thousands of clones, about 75% occurring once. Germline CDR1 is MNHNY and CDR2 is SVGAGI (reference sequence). Between the trimmed V and J ends, which lost 7 bases and 1 base, there was a span of 7 bases. CDR3 size: 12 residues. Findings and caveats of the study: Some V segments, including TRBV6-2 and TRBV6-3, were excluded as indistinguishable.

In regard to this clone: No antigen is known for it.

This chain links TRBV6-6 with TRBJ1-2; weak D call: TRBD1 (5 bases). Sequenced material: PBMCs. The receptor was derived from a male donor in good health and CMV-seronegative. The CDR3, as DNA: TGTGCCAGCACGCAGGGTAACTATGGCTACACCTTC. As protein: CASTQGNYGYTF.